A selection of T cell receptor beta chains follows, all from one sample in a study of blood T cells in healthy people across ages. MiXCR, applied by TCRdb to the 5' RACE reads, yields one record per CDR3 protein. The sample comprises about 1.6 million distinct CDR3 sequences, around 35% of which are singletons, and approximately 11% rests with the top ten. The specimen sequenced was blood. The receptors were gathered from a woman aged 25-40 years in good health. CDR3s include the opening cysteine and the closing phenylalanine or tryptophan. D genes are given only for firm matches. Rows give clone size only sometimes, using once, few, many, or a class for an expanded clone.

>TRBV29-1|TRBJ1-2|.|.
TGCAACACCCTAAGGGGAACTAACTATGGCTACACCTTC
CNTLRGTNYGYTF
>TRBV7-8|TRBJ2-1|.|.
TGTGCCATCTTACATGGGGCGGGAAGCTCCTACAATGAGCAGTTCTTC
CAILHGAGSSYNEQFF
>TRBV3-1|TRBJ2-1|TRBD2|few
TGTGCCAGCAGCCCCCAAACTAGCGGGAGTTGGAATGAGCAGTTCTTC
CASSPQTSGSWNEQFF
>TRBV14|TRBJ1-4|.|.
TGTGCCAGCAGCCAAACGAGGGGATCAAATGAAAAACTGTTTTTT
CASSQTRGSNEKLFF
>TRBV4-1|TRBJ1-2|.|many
TGCGCCAGCAGCCTCTCGAGCCTTAACTATGGCTACACCTTC
CASSLSSLNYGYTF
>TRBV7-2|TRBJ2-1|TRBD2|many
TGTGCCAGCAGCCCCGGGGGTAGCGGGGTAGTAAAGCAGTTCTTC
CASSPGGSGVVKQFF
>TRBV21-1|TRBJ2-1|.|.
TGTGCCAGCAGCAAAGCGGGTGAGGGTGTGGATGAGCAGTTCTTC
CASSKAGEGVDEQFF
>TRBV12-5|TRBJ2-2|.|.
TGTGCTAGTGGTTCGGGCAATAGACCGGGACAAAGTAACACCGGGGAGCTGTTTTTT
CASGSGNRPGQSNTGELFF
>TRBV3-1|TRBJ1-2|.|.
TGTGCCAGCAGTCCCCCGGACAGCTATAACTATGGCTACACCTTC
CASSPPDSYNYGYTF
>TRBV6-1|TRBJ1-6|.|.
TGTGCCAGCCTTACGTCCCTGAATTCACCCCTCCACTTT
CASLTSLNSPLHF
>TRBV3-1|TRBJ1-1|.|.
TGTGCCAGCAGCCAAGTGTCGGAATTGAACACTGAAGCTTTCTTT
CASSQVSELNTEAFF
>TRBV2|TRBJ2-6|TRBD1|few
TGTGCCAGCAGTGGTGACAGGGGGAACTCTGGGGCCAACGTCCTGACTTTC
CASSGDRGNSGANVLTF
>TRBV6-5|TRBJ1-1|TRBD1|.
TGTGCCAGCAGTCTTAGGGGGCCGGGGACTGAAGCTTTCTTT
CASSLRGPGTEAFF
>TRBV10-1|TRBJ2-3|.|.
TGCGCCAGCGGACACTCCCCAGATACGCAGTATTTT
CASGHSPDTQYF
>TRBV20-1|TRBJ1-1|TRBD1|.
TGCAGTGCGCCGGGACAGGGGGCTCTTGAAGCTTTCTTT
CSAPGQGALEAFF
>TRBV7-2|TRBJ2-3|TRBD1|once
TGTGCCAGCAGCACCAGGACAGGGACAGATATGCAGTATTTT
CASSTRTGTDMQYF
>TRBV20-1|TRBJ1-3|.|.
TGCAGTGCTGGCTACCCTCCCGGGAACACCATATATTTT
CSAGYPPGNTIYF
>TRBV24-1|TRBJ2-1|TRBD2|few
TGTGCCACCAGGAATGCTAGCGGGAGGTACAATGAGCAGTTCTTC
CATRNASGRYNEQFF
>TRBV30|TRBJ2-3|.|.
TGTGCCTGGAACCCCACAGATACGCAGTATTTT
CAWNPTDTQYF
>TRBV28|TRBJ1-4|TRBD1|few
TGTGCCAGCAGTTTCCAGGGGGCTAGGAGTGAAAAACTGTTTTTT
CASSFQGARSEKLFF
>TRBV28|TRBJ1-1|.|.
TGTGCCAGCAGTTTTGAGGCGGAGGCAGCAGAAGCTTTCTTT
CASSFEAEAAEAFF
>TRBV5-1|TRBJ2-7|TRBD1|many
TGCGCCAGCAGAATCGACAGGGGCGAGCAGTACTTC
CASRIDRGEQYF
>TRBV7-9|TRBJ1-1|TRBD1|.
TGTGCCAGCAGCCCAATGGGGACAGCCTCTGAAGCTTTCTTT
CASSPMGTASEAFF
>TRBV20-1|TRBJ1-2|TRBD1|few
TGCAGTGCTTATGACAGGGGGAGGGATGGCTACACCTTC
CSAYDRGRDGYTF
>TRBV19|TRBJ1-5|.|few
TGTGCCAGTAGTCACCCGGATCAGCCCCAGCATTTT
CASSHPDQPQHF
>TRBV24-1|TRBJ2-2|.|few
TGTGCCACCAGTAGAGTCCCCGGGGAGCTGTTTTTT
CATSRVPGELFF
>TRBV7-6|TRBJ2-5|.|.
TGTGCCAGCAGCTTAGGAGCGGCGGCTAGGAAAGAGACCCAGTACTTC
CASSLGAAARKETQYF
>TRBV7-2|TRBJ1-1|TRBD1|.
TGTGCCAGCAGCTCCACGGGGTGGACAGGGATCGGCACTGAAGCTTTCTTT
CASSSTGWTGIGTEAFF
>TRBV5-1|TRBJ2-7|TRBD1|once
TGCGCCAGCAGCAGAGTACCGGGACAGTTCTACGAGCAGTACTTC
CASSRVPGQFYEQYF
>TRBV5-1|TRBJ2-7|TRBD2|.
TGCGCCAGCAGCTTCCCTACCACTAGCGGAAACTACGAGCAGTACTTC
CASSFPTTSGNYEQYF
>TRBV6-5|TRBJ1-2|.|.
TGTGCCAGCAGTTACGGGCCCCGGCGGGACTATGGCTACACCTTC
CASSYGPRRDYGYTF
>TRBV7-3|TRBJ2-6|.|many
TGTGCCAGCAGCTTATCCAGATCTGGGGCCAACGTCCTGACTTTC
CASSLSRSGANVLTF
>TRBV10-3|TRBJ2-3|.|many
TGTGCCACCTCCGCGACTTCCACAGATACGCAGTATTTT
CATSATSTDTQYF
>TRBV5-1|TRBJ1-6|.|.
TGCGCCAGCAGCTTGGAGAGGCTCGAGAATTCACCCCTCCACTTT
CASSLERLENSPLHF
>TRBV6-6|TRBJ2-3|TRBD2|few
TGTGCCAGCAGCCGCCGGACTAGCGGGGGAGGGGATACGCAGTATTTT
CASSRRTSGGGDTQYF
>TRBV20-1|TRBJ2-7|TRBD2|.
TGCAGTGCTAGAGAGGGACGGGGGGGTGGCTACGAGCAGTACTTC
CSAREGRGGGYEQYF
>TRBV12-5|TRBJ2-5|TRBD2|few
TGTGCTAGTGGTCTGGGACTAGCGGGGGAGGAGACCCAGTACTTC
CASGLGLAGEETQYF
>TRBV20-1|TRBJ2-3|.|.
TGCAGTGCTATCCCTCTGAATACGCAGTATTTT
CSAIPLNTQYF
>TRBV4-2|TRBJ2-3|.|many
TGTGCCAGCAGCCAAGAGGGGCTTACTAGCACAGATACGCAGTATTTT
CASSQEGLTSTDTQYF
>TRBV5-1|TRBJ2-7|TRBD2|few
TGCGCCAGCAGCGGTGGGTCCAGCGGGAGTGACGAGCAGTACTTC
CASSGGSSGSDEQYF
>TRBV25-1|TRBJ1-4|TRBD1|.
TGTGCCAGCAATCGACAGGGTAATGAAAAACGGTTTTTT
CASNRQGNEKRFF
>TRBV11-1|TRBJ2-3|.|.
TGTGCCAGCAGCTTAGGGAAACAGGTCGGTGAGACAGATACGCAGTATTTT
CASSLGKQVGETDTQYF
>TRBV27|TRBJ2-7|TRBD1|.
TGTGCCAGCAGCCCGGGACAGGGCCTCCCCTACGAGCAGTACTTC
CASSPGQGLPYEQYF
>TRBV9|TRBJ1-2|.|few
TGTGCCAGCAGCGTAGCTGGGGGGCCGGGTTACGGCTACACCTTC
CASSVAGGPGYGYTF
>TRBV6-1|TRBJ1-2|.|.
TGTGCCAACAGGAAGCGGGACGCCACTAACTATGGCTACACCTTC
CANRKRDATNYGYTF
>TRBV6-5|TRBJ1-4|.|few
TGTGCCAGCAGTTGGGTCGGGGGTGAAAAACTGTTTTTT
CASSWVGGEKLFF
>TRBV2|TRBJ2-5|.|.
TGTGCCAGCAGTGTTACAGGGGAGGGGGCCCAGTACTTC
CASSVTGEGAQYF
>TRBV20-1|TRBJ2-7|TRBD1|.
TGCAGTGCTAGAGACCCCAAGACCGACAGGGTAAACTCCTACGAGCAGTACTTC
CSARDPKTDRVNSYEQYF
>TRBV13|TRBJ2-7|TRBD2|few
TGTGCCAGCAGCAGCCGGGGGCGGGGGGTCCCCTACGAGCAGTACTTC
CASSSRGRGVPYEQYF
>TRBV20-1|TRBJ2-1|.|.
TGCAGTGCGTGGGTTCCGGACATTTACAATGAGCAGTTCTTC
CSAWVPDIYNEQFF
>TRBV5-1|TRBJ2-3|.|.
TGTGCCAGCAGTTCTCGGGGAGCCCGCACAGATACGCAGTATTTT
CASSSRGARTDTQYF
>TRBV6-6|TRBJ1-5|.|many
TGTGCCAGCGGCGAGGGGGGGCGAGGCAATCAGCCCCAGCATTTT
CASGEGGRGNQPQHF
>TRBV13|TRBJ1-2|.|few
TGTGCCACCCAGGGGATTGAGGCCGACTATGGCTACACCTTC
CATQGIEADYGYTF
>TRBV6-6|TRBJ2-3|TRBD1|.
TGTGCCGGCAGTAGAGACAGGGCCCCCACAGATACGCAGTATTTT
CAGSRDRAPTDTQYF
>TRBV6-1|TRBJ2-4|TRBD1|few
TGTGCCAGTCCAGGGGGCAGACTAAGTCCTCTAGCCAAAAACATTCAGTACTTC
CASPGGRLSPLAKNIQYF
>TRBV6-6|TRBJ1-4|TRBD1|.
TGTGCCAGCAGTACAGGGGGGGGGCTCTATGAAAAACTGTTTTTT
CASSTGGGLYEKLFF
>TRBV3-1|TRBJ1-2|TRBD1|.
TGTGCCAGCAGCCAAGGGGACAGGGGGCCGGGCTACACCTTC
CASSQGDRGPGYTF
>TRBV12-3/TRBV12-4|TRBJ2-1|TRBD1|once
TGTGCCAGCAGTTCTCAACGGACAGGGGTTGCTGATGAGCAGTTCTTC
CASSSQRTGVADEQFF